This is a list of T cell receptor beta chains from one sample in a study of cytomegalovirus exposure and HLA in healthy donors. Measured with immunoSEQ multiplex PCR; TCRdb has only the in-frame clones, and not every one. The sample holds 220,000 or so clones, roughly 80% seen once. The source material was PBMCs. The receptors shown here come from a woman aged 40 to 49 in good health and CMV-seronegative. Both conserved end residues are part of each CDR3. D genes are given only for firm matches. Clone size, where shown, is once, few, many, or a class for clones that have expanded.

TRBJ2-1,few,TRBV6-5,.,TGTGCCAGCAAGGTCGACAACTACAATGAGCAGTTCTTC,CASKVDNYNEQFF
TRBJ1-5,once,TRBV6-1,TRBD1,TGTGCCAGCAGTGAACAGGGGGCGGAACAGCCCCAGCATTTT,CASSEQGAEQPQHF
TRBJ2-7,.,TRBV28,TRBD2,TGTGCCAGCAGCCCTGCTAGCGGGAGTAGGTACGAGCAGTACTTC,CASSPASGSRYEQYF
TRBJ1-4,.,TRBV4-2,.,TGTGCCAGCAGCCAAGCTGTAGAAAAACTGTTTTTT,CASSQAVEKLFF
TRBJ1-1,.,TRBV7-3,.,TGTGCCAGCCGACGGACAGTGAACACTGAAGCTTTCTTT,CASRRTVNTEAFF
TRBJ2-4,.,TRBV19,TRBD1,TGTGCCAGTATCCCAGGGGGAACCAAAAACATTCAGTACTTC,CASIPGGTKNIQYF
TRBJ2-5,.,TRBV29-1,TRBD1,TGCAGCGTTGGATCCCGGACAGGGTTAGGCGAGACCCAGTACTTC,CSVGSRTGLGETQYF
TRBJ1-1,.,TRBV25-1,TRBD1,TGTGCCAGCAGTGAACATGGGACAGGGAGAAACACTGAAGCTTTCTTT,CASSEHGTGRNTEAFF
TRBJ2-2,.,TRBV10-3,TRBD1,TGTGCCATCAGGCGGGACAGGGCAGGGACCGGGGAGCTGTTTTTT,CAIRRDRAGTGELFF
TRBJ1-1,few,TRBV5-4,.,TGTGCCAGCAGTCGGGGGGCAGGGTCCCCTGGGGGCACTGAAGCTTTCTTT,CASSRGAGSPGGTEAFF
TRBJ2-7,.,TRBV28,.,TGTGCCAGCAGTTTAGGGAGGAGGCTAGCCTACGAGCAGTACTTC,CASSLGRRLAYEQYF
TRBJ2-7,.,TRBV27,TRBD2,TGTGCCAGTTCGTGGGGAGGGACCTCCTACGAGCAGTACTTC,CASSWGGTSYEQYF
TRBJ2-1,.,TRBV28,TRBD2,TGTGCCAGCAGTTTTTGGACTAGCGGGAGGGACAATGAGCAGTTCTTC,CASSFWTSGRDNEQFF
TRBJ1-1,few,TRBV18,TRBD1,TGTGCCAGCTCGCCCGACAGGGGAACTGAAGCTTTCTTT,CASSPDRGTEAFF
TRBJ2-1,.,TRBV7-9,TRBD2,TGTGCCAGCAGCTTAGTTACTAGCGGGATGCATGAGCAGTTCTTC,CASSLVTSGMHEQFF
TRBJ1-1,.,TRBV7-2,TRBD1,TGTGCCAGCAGCTTATTGACAGGGGAGGGTATGAACACTGAAGCTTTCTTT,CASSLLTGEGMNTEAFF
TRBJ2-7,.,TRBV27,.,TGTGCCAGCAGTTTTCGGTGGGCAGGAAAGCCCCACGAGCAGTACTTC,CASSFRWAGKPHEQYF
TRBJ2-1,.,TRBV6-1,TRBD1,TGTGCCAGCAGTGAATTGGGACAGGGGGCCGATGAGCAGTTCTTC,CASSELGQGADEQFF
TRBJ1-3,.,TRBV7-6,TRBD1,TGTGCCAGCAGCCTCGGGACAGGGGTTGGAAACACCATATATTTT,CASSLGTGVGNTIYF
TRBJ2-1,once,TRBV7-3,.,TGTGCCAGCAGCTTAACAGGCGGAGGCCCTGCCAATGAGCAGTTCTTC,CASSLTGGGPANEQFF
TRBJ2-3,.,TRBV6-4,.,TGTGCCAGCAGTGACTCGATACATATGGGCGGGAACCGAGCTACGCAGTATTTT,CASSDSIHMGGNRATQYF
TRBJ2-3,.,TRBV27,.,TGTGCCAGCAGCTGGAGAGCGGGTGATACGCAGTATTTT,CASSWRAGDTQYF
TRBJ2-2,.,TRBV7-9,TRBD1,TGTGCCAGCAGCTTATTTACAGGGGGCTTTTCCGGGGAGCTGTTTTTT,CASSLFTGGFSGELFF
TRBJ2-1,.,TRBV14,TRBD2,TGTGCCAGCAGCCCCCTAGCGGGAGGGCCGGATGAGCAGTTCTTC,CASSPLAGGPDEQFF
TRBJ2-5,.,TRBV2,TRBD1,TGTGCCAGCAGTGTCGCCGGGACAGGATTTCAAGAGACCCAGTACTTC,CASSVAGTGFQETQYF
TRBJ1-4,.,TRBV14,.,TGTGCCAGCAGCCAAGAGGAGGGATCACCCAGAATTTTT,CASSQEEGSPRIF
TRBJ2-1,once,TRBV28,TRBD2,TGTGCCAGCAGTTTAAAGGGGCTGAGGAGAGCGGGAGGATATAATGAGCAGTTCTTC,CASSLKGLRRAGGYNEQFF
TRBJ2-1,few,TRBV11-1,.,TGTGCCAGCAGACCCCAGGGCCACCTCTCCTACAATGAGCAGTTCTTC,CASRPQGHLSYNEQFF
TRBJ1-6,.,TRBV6-5,.,TGTGCCAGCCGGCGGCAGGGGCGGTCACCCCTCCACTTT,CASRRQGRSPLHF
TRBJ1-2,.,TRBV30,.,TGTGCCTGGAGTGTAACAGGGCTGGTAGGAGGCTACACCTTC,CAWSVTGLVGGYTF
TRBJ2-7,once,TRBV20-1,.,TGCAGTGCTAGGGAAAACTACGAGCAGTACTTC,CSARENYEQYF
TRBJ2-3,.,TRBV13,TRBD2,TGTGCCAGCAGCCCCGGACTAGCGGGACAAGATACGCAGTATTTT,CASSPGLAGQDTQYF
TRBJ1-2,.,TRBV6-5,.,TGTGCCAGCAGTGGGACACCACCTTCTAACTATGGCTACACCTTC,CASSGTPPSNYGYTF
TRBJ2-3,.,TRBV5-4,TRBD2,TGTGCCAGCAGCTTTCCACTAGCGGGAGTTGGCACAGATACGCAGTATTTT,CASSFPLAGVGTDTQYF
TRBJ2-7,.,TRBV5-1,TRBD2,TGCGCCAGCAGCTTGACAGCGGGAGGATACTACGAGCAGTACTTC,CASSLTAGGYYEQYF
TRBJ1-2,.,TRBV5-1,.,TGCGCCAGCAGCTTCACAGGGTTCCGACTTTATGGCTACACCTTC,CASSFTGFRLYGYTF
TRBJ2-1,.,TRBV27,TRBD1,TGTGCCAGCAGAACCGGGACAGGGGGTTACAATGAGCAGTTCTTC,CASRTGTGGYNEQFF
TRBJ2-6,few,TRBV28,.,TGTGCCAGCGGGGGGGGCGGGGGAAGCTCTGGGGCCAACGTCCTGACTTTC,CASGGGGGSSGANVLTF
TRBJ1-2,.,TRBV30,TRBD1,TGTGCCTGGAGTGTTCAGGGGGACATCTATGGCTACACCTTC,CAWSVQGDIYGYTF
TRBJ1-5,.,TRBV2,.,TGTGCCAGCGGAGACGCACCCCTTCAGCCCCAGCATTTT,CASGDAPLQPQHF
TRBJ1-4,.,TRBV10-3,.,TGTGCCATCAGCGATGGACAGAGTAATGAAAAACTGTTTTTT,CAISDGQSNEKLFF
TRBJ2-3,.,TRBV7-9,.,TGTGCCAGCAGCTACCAGACGAGGAGCACAGATACGCAGTATTTT,CASSYQTRSTDTQYF